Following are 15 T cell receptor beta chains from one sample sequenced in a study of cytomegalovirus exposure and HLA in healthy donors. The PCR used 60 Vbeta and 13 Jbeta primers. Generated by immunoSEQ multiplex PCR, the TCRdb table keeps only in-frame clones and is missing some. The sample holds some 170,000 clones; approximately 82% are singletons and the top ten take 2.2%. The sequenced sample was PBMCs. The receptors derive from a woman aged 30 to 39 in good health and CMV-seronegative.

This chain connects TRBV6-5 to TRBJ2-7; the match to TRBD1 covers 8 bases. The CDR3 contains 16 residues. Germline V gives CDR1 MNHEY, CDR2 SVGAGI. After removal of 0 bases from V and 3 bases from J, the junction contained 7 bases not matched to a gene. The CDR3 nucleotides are TGTGCCAGCAGTTACTCGAACCCAGGGGGCTACTACGAGCAGTACTTC. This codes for CASSYSNPGGYYEQYF.

The CDR3: CASSQENRRTNEKLFF. The CDR3 nucleotides are TGCGCCAGCAGCCAAGAAAACAGGCGAACTAATGAAAAACTGTTTTTT. The chain carries TRBV4-3 and TRBJ1-4, with D maybe TRBD1 (5 bases). The CDR3 covers 16 residues. Germline V lookup: CDR1 LGHNA, CDR2 YSLEER. V shed 0 bases and J shed 1 base, with 9 bases lying between them.

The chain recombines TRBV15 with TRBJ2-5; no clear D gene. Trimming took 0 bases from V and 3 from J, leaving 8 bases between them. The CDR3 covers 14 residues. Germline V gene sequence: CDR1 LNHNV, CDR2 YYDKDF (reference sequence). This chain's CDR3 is CATSRDRQKETQYF. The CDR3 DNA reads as TGTGCCACCAGCAGAGATAGACAAAAAGAGACCCAGTACTTC.

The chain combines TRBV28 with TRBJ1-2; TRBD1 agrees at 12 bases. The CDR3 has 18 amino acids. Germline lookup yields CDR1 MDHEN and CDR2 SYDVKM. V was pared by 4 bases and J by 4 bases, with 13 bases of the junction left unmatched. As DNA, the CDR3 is TGTGCCAGCAGTTACCCTCCGGGACAGGGGGCTAGCGGCTATGGCTACACCTTC. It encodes CASSYPPGQGASGYGYTF.

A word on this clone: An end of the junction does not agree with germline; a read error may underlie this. As DNA, the CDR3 is TGTTCCAGCAGCTTAGTAGGGCCAGGGGCTCTGGAGACCCAGTACTTC. It specifies CSSSLVGPGALETQYF. V is TRBV7-9 and J is TRBJ2-5; D possibly corresponds to TRBD1 (6 bases). The CDR3 runs 16 residues. CDR1 is SEHNR and CDR2 is FQNEAQ in the germline V gene (reference sequence).

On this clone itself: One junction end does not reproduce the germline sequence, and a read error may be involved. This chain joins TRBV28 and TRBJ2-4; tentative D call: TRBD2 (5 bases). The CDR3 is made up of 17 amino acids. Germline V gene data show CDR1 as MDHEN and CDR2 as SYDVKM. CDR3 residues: CATYPWTDALAKNSQYF. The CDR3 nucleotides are TGTGCCACCTACCCCTGGACGGACGCCCTAGCCAAAAACAGTCAGTACTTC.

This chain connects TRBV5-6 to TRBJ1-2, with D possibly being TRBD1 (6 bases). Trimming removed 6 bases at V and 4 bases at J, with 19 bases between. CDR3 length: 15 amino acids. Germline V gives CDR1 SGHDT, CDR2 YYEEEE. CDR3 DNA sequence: TGTGCCAGCAAGAGGTCAGGGGCGCCCACCTATGGCTACACCTTC. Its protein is CASKRSGAPTYGYTF.

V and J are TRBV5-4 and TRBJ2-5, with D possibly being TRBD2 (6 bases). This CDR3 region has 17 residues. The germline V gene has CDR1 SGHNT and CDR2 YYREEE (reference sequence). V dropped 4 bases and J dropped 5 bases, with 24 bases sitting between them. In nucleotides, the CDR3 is TGTGCCAGCAGCCACCGACTAGTCCCCAGTCCGTCGGAGACCCAGTACTTC. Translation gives CASSHRLVPSPSETQYF. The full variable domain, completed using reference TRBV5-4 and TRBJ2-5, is ETGVTQSPTHLIKTRGQQVTLRCSSQSGHNTVSWYQQALGQGPQFIFQYYREEENGRGNFPPRFSGLQFPNYSSELNVNALELDDSALYLCASSHRLVPSPSETQYFGPGTRLLVL.

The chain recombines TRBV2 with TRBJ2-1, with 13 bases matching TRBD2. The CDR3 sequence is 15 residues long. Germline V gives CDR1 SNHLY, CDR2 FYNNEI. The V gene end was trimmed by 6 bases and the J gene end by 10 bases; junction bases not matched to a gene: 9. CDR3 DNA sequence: TGTGCCAGCAGGACACTAGCGGGAGGGCAAAAGGAGCAGTTCTTC. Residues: CASRTLAGGQKEQFF.

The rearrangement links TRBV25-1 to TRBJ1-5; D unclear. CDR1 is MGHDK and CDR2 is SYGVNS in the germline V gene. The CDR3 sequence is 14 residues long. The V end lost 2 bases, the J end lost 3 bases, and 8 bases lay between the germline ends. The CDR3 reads CASSEPGSNQPQHF. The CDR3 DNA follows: TGTGCCAGCAGTGAACCGGGATCCAATCAGCCCCAGCATTTT.

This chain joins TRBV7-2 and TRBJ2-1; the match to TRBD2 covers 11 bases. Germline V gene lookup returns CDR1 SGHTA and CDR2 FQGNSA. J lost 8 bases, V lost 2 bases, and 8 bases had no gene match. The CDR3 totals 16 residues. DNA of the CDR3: TGTGCCAGCAGCTTACAGTTTAGCGGGGGGGCCGATGAGCAGTTCTTC. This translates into CASSLQFSGGADEQFF.

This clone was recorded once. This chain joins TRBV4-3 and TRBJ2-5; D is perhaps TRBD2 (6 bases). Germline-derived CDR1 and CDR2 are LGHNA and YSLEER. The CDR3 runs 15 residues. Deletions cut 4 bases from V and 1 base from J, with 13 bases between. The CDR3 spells CASSPKTSTQETQYF. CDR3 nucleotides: TGCGCCAGCAGCCCAAAGACTAGTACCCAAGAGACCCAGTACTTC.

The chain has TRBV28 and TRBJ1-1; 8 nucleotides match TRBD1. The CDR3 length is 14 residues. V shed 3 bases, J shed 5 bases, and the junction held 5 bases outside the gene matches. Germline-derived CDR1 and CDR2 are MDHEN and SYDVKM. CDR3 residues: CASSLQGARTEAFF. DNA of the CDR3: TGTGCCAGCAGTTTGCAGGGGGCGAGGACTGAAGCTTTCTTT.

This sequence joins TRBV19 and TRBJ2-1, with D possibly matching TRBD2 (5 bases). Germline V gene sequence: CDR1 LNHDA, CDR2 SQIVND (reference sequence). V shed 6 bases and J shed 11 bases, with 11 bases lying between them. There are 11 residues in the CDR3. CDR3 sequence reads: CASRSGEKQFF. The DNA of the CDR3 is TGTGCCAGTAGATCCGGGGAAAAGCAGTTCTTC. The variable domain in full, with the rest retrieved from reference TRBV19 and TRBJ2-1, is DGGITQSPKYLFRKEGQNVTLSCEQNLNHDAMYWYRQDPGQGLRLIYYSQIVNDFQKGDIAEGYSVSREKKESFPLTVTSAQKNPTAFYLCASRSGEKQFFGPGTRLTVL.

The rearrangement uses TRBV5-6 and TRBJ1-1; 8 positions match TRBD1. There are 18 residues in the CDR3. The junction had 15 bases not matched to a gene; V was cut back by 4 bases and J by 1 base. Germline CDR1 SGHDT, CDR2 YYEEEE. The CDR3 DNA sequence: TGTGCCAGCAGCCTAGTCCAGGGGGCTTTTCCGGGGAACACTGAAGCTTTCTTT. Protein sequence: CASSLVQGAFPGNTEAFF.